This T cell receptor (beta chain) was recorded in a study of T cell responses to AZD1222 COVID-19 vaccine. Study in general: Recipients boosted at about 4 weeks or about 12 weeks are pooled.

Generated by immunoSEQ multiplex PCR, the TCRdb table keeps only in-frame clones and is missing some. The profile shows 150,000 to 200,000 clones, roughly 93% of them singletons. Overall study results and limits: Baseline serology detected seropositivity in only a handful of AZD1222 recipients. Reportedly, nearly half of unique spike TCRs recognized epitopes outside B.1.351/B.1.1.7 mutations. Spike-specific TCRs gained breadth and depth after people received two AZD1222 doses.

Details on this clone: The antigen remains unidentified.

This receptor was obtained from an adult in good health. The sequencing here drew on peripheral blood, taken on day 0 of AZD1222 vaccination.

CDR3 in amino acids: CSVGGTGTSAYEQYF. CDR3 in DNA: TGCAGCGTTGGGGGTACCGGGACTAGCGCTTACGAGCAGTACTTC. The chain carries TRBV29-1 and TRBJ2-7; 10 nucleotides agree with TRBD2. The CDR3 runs 15 residues. Per germline, CDR1 SQVTM and CDR2 ANQGSEA. The V gene end was trimmed by 4 bases and the J gene end by 4 bases; junction bases not matched to a gene: 10.